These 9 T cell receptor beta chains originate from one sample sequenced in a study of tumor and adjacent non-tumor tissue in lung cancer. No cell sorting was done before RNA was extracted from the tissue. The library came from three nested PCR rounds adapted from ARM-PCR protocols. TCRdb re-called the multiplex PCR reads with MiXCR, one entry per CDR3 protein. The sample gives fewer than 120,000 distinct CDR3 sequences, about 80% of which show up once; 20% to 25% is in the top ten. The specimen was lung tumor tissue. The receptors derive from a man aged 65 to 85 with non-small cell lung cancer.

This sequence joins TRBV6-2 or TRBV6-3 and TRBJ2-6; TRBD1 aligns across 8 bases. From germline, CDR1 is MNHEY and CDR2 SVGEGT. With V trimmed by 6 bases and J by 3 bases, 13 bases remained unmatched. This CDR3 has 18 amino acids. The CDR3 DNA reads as TGTGCCAGCAGGTCCTCTGGACAGGGTACGTATGGGGCCAACGTCCTGACTTTC. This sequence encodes CASRSSGQGTYGANVLTF.

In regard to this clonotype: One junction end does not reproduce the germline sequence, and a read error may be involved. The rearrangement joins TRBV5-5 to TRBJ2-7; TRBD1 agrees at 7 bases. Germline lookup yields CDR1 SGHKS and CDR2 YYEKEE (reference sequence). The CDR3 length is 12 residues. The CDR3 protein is CASSWNRGEQYF. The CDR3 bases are TGTGCCAGCAGCTGGAACAGGGGCGAGCAGTACTTT.

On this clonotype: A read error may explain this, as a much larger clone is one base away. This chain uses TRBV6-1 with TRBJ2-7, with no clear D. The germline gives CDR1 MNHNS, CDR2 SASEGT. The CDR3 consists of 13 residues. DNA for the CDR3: TGTGCCAACAGTGTTTCAGCACTTGGCGAGCAGTACTTC. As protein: CANSVSALGEQYF.

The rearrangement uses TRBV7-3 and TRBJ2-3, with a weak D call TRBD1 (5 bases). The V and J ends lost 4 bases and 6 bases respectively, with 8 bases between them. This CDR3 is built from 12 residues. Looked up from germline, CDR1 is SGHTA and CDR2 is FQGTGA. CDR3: CASSSQGDTQYF. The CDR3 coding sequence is TGTGCCAGCAGCTCGCAGGGCGATACGCAGTATTTT.

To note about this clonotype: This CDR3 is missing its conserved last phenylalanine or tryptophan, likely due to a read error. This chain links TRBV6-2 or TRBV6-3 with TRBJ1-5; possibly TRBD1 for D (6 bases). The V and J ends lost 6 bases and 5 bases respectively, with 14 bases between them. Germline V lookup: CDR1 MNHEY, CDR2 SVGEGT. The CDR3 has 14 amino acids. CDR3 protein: CASRLGQIYQPQHL. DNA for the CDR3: TGTGCCAGCAGGCTAGGACAGATCTATCAGCCCCAGCATTTG.

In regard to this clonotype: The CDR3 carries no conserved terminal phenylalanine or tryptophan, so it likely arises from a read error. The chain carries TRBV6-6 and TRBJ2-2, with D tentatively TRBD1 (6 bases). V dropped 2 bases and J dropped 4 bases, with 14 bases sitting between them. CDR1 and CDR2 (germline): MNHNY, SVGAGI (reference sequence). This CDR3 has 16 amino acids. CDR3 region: CASSYRGGRVTGELFY. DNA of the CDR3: TGTGCCAGCAGTTACCGAGGGGGACGGGTCACCGGGGAGCTGTTTTAT.

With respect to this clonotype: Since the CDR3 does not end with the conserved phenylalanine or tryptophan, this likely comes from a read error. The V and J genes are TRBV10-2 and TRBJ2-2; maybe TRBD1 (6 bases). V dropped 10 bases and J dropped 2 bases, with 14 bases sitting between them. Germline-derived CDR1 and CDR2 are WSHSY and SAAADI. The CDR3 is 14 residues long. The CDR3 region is CANKRDTNTGELFI. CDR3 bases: TGCGCCAACAAGAGGGACACTAACACCGGGGAGCTGTTTATT.

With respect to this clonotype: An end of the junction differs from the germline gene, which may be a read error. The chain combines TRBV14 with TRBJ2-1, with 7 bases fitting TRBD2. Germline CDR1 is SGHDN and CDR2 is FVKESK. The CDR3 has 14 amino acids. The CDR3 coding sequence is TGTGCCAGCTCTGTTAGCGGGTCCTACGATGAGCAATTCTTC. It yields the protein CASSVSGSYDEQFF.

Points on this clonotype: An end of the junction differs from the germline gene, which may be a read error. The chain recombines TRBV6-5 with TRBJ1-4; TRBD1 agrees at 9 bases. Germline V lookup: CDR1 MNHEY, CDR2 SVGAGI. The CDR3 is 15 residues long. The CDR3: CASGPGQGRGEILFF. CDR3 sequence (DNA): TGTGCCAGCGGACCTGGACAGGGGAGAGGTGAAATACTGTTTTTT.